The clone carrying this T cell receptor (beta chain) was recorded only once. This record belongs to a study of control samples from healthy donors and cancer patients. Produced via immunoSEQ multiplex PCR; TCRdb's table is partial and in-frame only. The profile shows roughly 30,000 clones, about 80% of them singletons. CDR3 length equals 13 residues. V lost 5 bases and J 2 bases, leaving 10 bases between the germline ends. CDR1 is SGHAT, CDR2 FQNNGV, per germline. The TCR was taken from a man in his 60s with head and neck cancer. Source material: PBMCs. The chain has TRBV11-2 and TRBJ2-7; D is unresolved. CDR3: CASSPPETYEQYF. The CDR3 nucleotides are TGTGCCAGCAGCCCCCCGGAAACCTACGAGCAGTACTTC.